These T cell receptor beta chains were read from a single sample in a study of blood T cell repertoires in COVID-19. Repertoires were generated with immunoSEQ multiplex PCR, while TCRdb's copy carries only in-frame clones and drops some. The sample holds fewer than 350,000 clones, around 85% seen once. The sample taken for sequencing was peripheral blood. All receptors derive from a young woman who had recovered from COVID-19. Both conserved end residues are part of each CDR3. D genes are given only for firm matches. Clone sizes are given selectively: once, few, many, or a class where the clone is expanded.

cdr3_nt | cdr3_aa | j_call | v_call | d_call | clone_size
TGTGCCAGTAGCTCCCCCAGTGAGACCCAGTACTTC | CASSSPSETQYF | TRBJ2-5 | TRBV19 | - | once
TGTGCCAGCAGCATACCAGGACAGGGGGCGAGGGGCTACACCTTC | CASSIPGQGARGYTF | TRBJ1-2 | TRBV5-5 | TRBD1 | -
TGTGCCAGCAGCAAAGACAGGGGAAACTACGAGCAGTACTTC | CASSKDRGNYEQYF | TRBJ2-7 | TRBV7-2 | TRBD1 | -
TGTGCCAGTAGTTGGGTCGGCGGTACCTCCTACGAGCAGTACTTC | CASSWVGGTSYEQYF | TRBJ2-7 | TRBV19 | - | -
TGTGCCAGCAGCCGGCTGGGACAGTCTAGGAACGAGCAGTACTTC | CASSRLGQSRNEQYF | TRBJ2-7 | TRBV6-5 | TRBD1 | -
TGTGCCAGCAGCTTGGTAGTAGCCCCACAAGAGACCCAGTACTTC | CASSLVVAPQETQYF | TRBJ2-5 | TRBV5-5 | - | -
TGTGCCAGCGGGTCGTCTGCGGGAGGTCGCACAGATACGCAGTATTTT | CASGSSAGGRTDTQYF | TRBJ2-3 | TRBV3-1/TRBV3-2 | TRBD2 | once
TGCAGCGTTGTCGGCATGGCTTCAGGTGGCTACACCTTC | CSVVGMASGGYTF | TRBJ1-2 | TRBV29-1 | - | -
TGTGCCAGCAGTTACTCCAGGGGGTCCCGCGGGGAGCTGTTTTTT | CASSYSRGSRGELFF | TRBJ2-2 | TRBV6-5 | TRBD1 | -
TGTGCCATCAGGGAGGAGGGCGACACAGATACGCAGTATTTT | CAIREEGDTDTQYF | TRBJ2-3 | TRBV10-3 | - | -
TGTGCCAGTAGTAACTCACCAGATACAGGGGACTATCAGCCCCAGCATTTT | CASSNSPDTGDYQPQHF | TRBJ1-5 | TRBV19 | TRBD1 | -
TGCGCCAGCAGCCCAGGACAGGGCTATGGCTACACCTTC | CASSPGQGYGYTF | TRBJ1-2 | TRBV4-3 | TRBD1 | -
TGCGCCAGCACGATAGACAGGGGCAATGAGCAGTTCTTC | CASTIDRGNEQFF | TRBJ2-1 | TRBV10-1 | TRBD1 | -
TGTGCCAGCAGCCGGGCGGGACTCGTGGAGACCCAGTACTTC | CASSRAGLVETQYF | TRBJ2-5 | TRBV7-2 | - | -
TGTGCCAGCAGCCAAGACAGAGGGACCATATATTTT | CASSQDRGTIYF | TRBJ1-3 | TRBV3-1/TRBV3-2 | - | -
TGTGCCAGCAGCTTCCCGCAGGAAGGAACGTACGAGCAGTACTTC | CASSFPQEGTYEQYF | TRBJ2-7 | TRBV11-2 | - | -
TGTGCCTGGGCAGGGTCAACCTACGAGCAGTACTTC | CAWAGSTYEQYF | TRBJ2-7 | TRBV30 | - | -
TGTGCCAGTACTCGCTCCGGGACTAGCGGGAGTAGCTACGAGCAGTACTTC | CASTRSGTSGSSYEQYF | TRBJ2-7 | TRBV19 | TRBD2 | -
TGTGCCAGTAAAACGACAGGATACGAGCAGTACTTC | CASKTTGYEQYF | TRBJ2-7 | TRBV19 | - | -
TGTGCCAGCAGCTTAGCGACTAGGCATCAGCCCCAGCATTTT | CASSLATRHQPQHF | TRBJ1-5 | TRBV7-8 | - | once
TGTGCCAGCACGGCTAGGTCTGGGGCCAACGTCCTGACTTTC | CASTARSGANVLTF | TRBJ2-6 | TRBV2 | - | -
TGTGCCAGCAGTGAAAATCCCGGGACAGGGAGGCGAGAGACCCAGTACTTC | CASSENPGTGRRETQYF | TRBJ2-5 | TRBV2 | TRBD1 | -